Listed below are T cell receptor beta chains from one sample, sequenced in a study of tumor and adjacent non-tumor tissue in lung cancer. TCRdb reprocessed the multiplex PCR reads with MiXCR, giving one entry per CDR3 protein. The top ten clones hold roughly 35% of a sample with 50,000 to 70,000 distinct CDR3 sequences, about 63% of them seen once. The sample consisted of distant non-tumor lung tissue. The receptors stem from a man aged 70-80 years with non-small cell lung cancer. Both conserved end residues are part of each CDR3. A D gene is named only where the DNA matches it firmly. Expanded clones get a size class; other rows say once, few or many, or leave the size out.

D: -; J: TRBJ2-2; size: -; V: TRBV10-1; CDR3: CAGDGELLF; DNA: TGCGCTGGGGACGGGGAGCTGCTTTTT
D: TRBD1; J: TRBJ1-5; size: -; V: TRBV20-1; CDR3: CSARITGGNSNLPQHF; DNA: TGCAGCGCTAGGATTACAGGGGGCAACAGCAATCTGCCCCAGCATTTT
D: -; J: TRBJ1-6; size: -; V: TRBV7-9; CDR3: CASSLVGGVDSPLHF; DNA: TGTGCCAGCAGCTTAGTGGGAGGGGTCGATTCACCCCTCCACTTT
D: TRBD1; J: TRBJ1-1; size: many; V: TRBV5-6; CDR3: CASTNPGQKAFF; DNA: TGTGCCAGCACCAATCCGGGACAGAAAGCTTTCTTT
D: -; J: TRBJ1-2; size: -; V: TRBV7-8; CDR3: CASTTFRVANYGYTF; DNA: TGTGCCAGCACCACTTTCAGGGTTGCTAACTATGGCTACACCTTC
D: -; J: TRBJ1-2; size: -; V: TRBV4-1; CDR3: CANSQGAGQGYGYTF; DNA: TGTGCCAACAGCCAAGGGGCTGGCCAGGGCTATGGCTACACCTTC
D: -; J: TRBJ2-2; size: -; V: TRBV11-3; CDR3: CTSSSTANTGELFF; DNA: TGTACCAGCAGCTCGACGGCGAACACCGGGGAGCTGTTTTTT
D: TRBD1; J: TRBJ2-7; size: -; V: TRBV12-3/TRBV12-4; CDR3: CTCSPGTGSSYEQYF; DNA: TGTACCTGCAGTCCCGGGACAGGGAGCTCCTACGAGCAGTACTTC
D: -; J: TRBJ2-5; size: many; V: TRBV10-3; CDR3: CAISQDQETQYF; DNA: TGTGCCATCAGCCAAGACCAAGAGACCCAGTACTTC
D: -; J: TRBJ2-1; size: many; V: TRBV12-3/TRBV12-4; CDR3: CASRTGRGAGGEQFF; DNA: TGTGCCAGCAGGACAGGGAGGGGGGCTGGGGGTGAGCAGTTCTTC
D: TRBD1; J: TRBJ2-1; size: many; V: TRBV6-6; CDR3: CASSSPRGQYNEQFF; DNA: TGTGCCAGCAGCTCCCCACGGGGACAGTACAATGAGCAGTTCTTC
D: TRBD2; J: TRBJ2-3; size: -; V: TRBV10-3; CDR3: CTITSGRRDTQYF; DNA: TGCACCATCACTAGCGGGAGAAGAGATACGCAGTATTTT
D: -; J: TRBJ1-5; size: -; V: TRBV11-2; CDR3: CASSSAPEGPQHF; DNA: TGTGCCAGTAGCTCAGCACCCGAGGGGCCCCAGCATTTT
D: -; J: TRBJ1-2; size: -; V: TRBV10-2; CDR3: CASSDGPAYGYTF; DNA: TGCGCCAGCAGTGACGGCCCGGCCTATGGCTACACCTTC
D: -; J: TRBJ2-3; size: many; V: TRBV12-3/TRBV12-4; CDR3: CASSLGPNTDTQYF; DNA: TGTGCCAGCAGTTTGGGACCGAACACAGATACGCAGTATTTT
D: TRBD2; J: TRBJ2-7; size: many; V: TRBV12-3/TRBV12-4; CDR3: CASSSGRGREQYF; DNA: TGTGCCAGCAGTTCCGGGAGGGGAAGGGAGCAGTACTTC
D: TRBD2; J: TRBJ2-7; size: many; V: TRBV4-1; CDR3: CASSQAGGGTGTQREQYF; DNA: TGCGCCAGCAGCCAAGCGGGGGGGGGGACTGGAACTCAACGGGAGCAGTACTTC